This record concerns one TCR beta chain sequence. Its antigen is currently not known. Nothing much larger sits one base from this clone, and base qualities are not available. Receptor libraries were prepared by the immunoSEQ multiplex PCR assay. Under the source paper's analysis protocol: A statistical classification framework was developed to diagnose cytomegalovirus status using the catalog of TCR beta chain sequences. The source is immuneACCESS, and TCRdb retained only in-frame sequences with V and J called. Part of the clones is not carried over; for the studies checked, unresolved V genes explain less than half of this, and the remainder is unexplained. V and J calls and clone size are as listed in that table; D and trimming were resolved from the DNA. Across this sample there are 150,000 to 200,000 clones, with around nine tenths seen only once. Of the sample, roughly 7% falls within the top ten clones.

The sample is drawn from a study of cytomegalovirus exposure and HLA in healthy donors (dated by TCRdb to the late 2010s). For the wider study: According to a later analysis, the 120 or so validation repertoires were produced on the same platform as the 600 to 850 repertoires of the first cohort. The aim of the study was to test whether cataloging public T cell receptors could identify signatures of past pathogen exposure. Along with the roughly 700-subject first cohort, a separate validation cohort of over a hundred different subjects was used. High-throughput TCR immunosequencing, statistical association of individual TCRs with disease status, and machine learning were combined to predict cytomegalovirus infection status.

From the cysteine up to the phenylalanine, the CDR3 has a length of 15 residues. Kept here is only the CDR3 DNA, which spans 45 bases and is read in frame from base 1. From a lookup of the germline V gene, CDR1 and CDR2 are SGHRS and YFSETQ. V loses 0 bases of germline sequence and J loses 7 bases, and the interval between the two ends is 14 bases. The donors were included in the validation cohort of around 120 subjects, a group kept apart from the roughly 730-subject first cohort. Study-wide conclusions, independent of this receptor: In vitro tests confirmed that a few of the cytomegalovirus-associated TCR beta chains recognize cytomegalovirus antigens. The authors suggested that the approach could potentially be extended to other disease states and immunological phenotypes. The validation cohort had no HLA typing available for a later analysis, so co-occurrence within that cohort was assessed over all 120 or so repertoires. Cytomegalovirus status was reported to be diagnosed by the classifier with high specificity and sensitivity in both the original and validation cohorts. Across donors, most TCR sequences were observed very rarely, whereas some public TCRs were present in many individuals. The study gave a list of over 150 TCR beta chains associated with cytomegalovirus. Subsequent analysis determined that TCRs grouped into clusters in the first cohort also showed a tendency toward co-occurrence across the 90 to 150 validation repertoires, and 85% to 95% of cluster scores exceeded 0.

Specimen: PBMCs. The sequence was obtained from a man aged 30-40 years in good health and CMV-seropositive. Recombination linked TRBV5-1 to TRBJ1-5, with an unclear D gene assignment. The CDR3 protein: CASSLDSSGSQPQHF. Read as DNA, the sequence is TGCGCCAGCAGCTTGGACAGCTCAGGATCGCAGCCCCAGCATTTT.